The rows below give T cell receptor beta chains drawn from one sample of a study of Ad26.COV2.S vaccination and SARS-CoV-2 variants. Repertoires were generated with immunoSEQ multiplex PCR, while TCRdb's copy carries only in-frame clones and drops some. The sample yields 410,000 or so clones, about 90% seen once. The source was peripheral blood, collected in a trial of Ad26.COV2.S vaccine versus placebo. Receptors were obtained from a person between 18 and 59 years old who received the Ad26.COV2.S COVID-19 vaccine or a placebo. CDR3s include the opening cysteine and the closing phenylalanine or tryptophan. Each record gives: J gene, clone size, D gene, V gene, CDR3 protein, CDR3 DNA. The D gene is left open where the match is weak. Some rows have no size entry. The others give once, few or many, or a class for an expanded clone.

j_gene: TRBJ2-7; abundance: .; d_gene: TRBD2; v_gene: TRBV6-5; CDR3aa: CASSRLAGGPYEQYF; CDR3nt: TGTGCCAGCAGCCGACTAGCGGGGGGCCCCTACGAGCAGTACTTC
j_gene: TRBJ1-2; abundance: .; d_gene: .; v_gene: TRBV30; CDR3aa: CAWSLEGHNYGYTF; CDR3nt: TGTGCCTGGAGCTTGGAAGGACATAACTATGGCTACACCTTC
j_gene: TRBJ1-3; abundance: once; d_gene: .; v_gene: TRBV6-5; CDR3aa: CASRRGSGNTIYF; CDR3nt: TGTGCCAGCAGAAGGGGCTCTGGAAACACCATATATTTT
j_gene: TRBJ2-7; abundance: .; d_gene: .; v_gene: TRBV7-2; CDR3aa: CASSLPARASSYEQYF; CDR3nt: TGTGCCAGCAGCTTACCTGCCAGAGCCTCCTCCTACGAGCAGTACTTC
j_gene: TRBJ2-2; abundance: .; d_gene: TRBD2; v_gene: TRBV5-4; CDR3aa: CASSLSSGGSNTGELFF; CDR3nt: TGTGCCAGCAGCTTGAGTAGCGGGGGGTCGAACACCGGGGAGCTGTTTTTT
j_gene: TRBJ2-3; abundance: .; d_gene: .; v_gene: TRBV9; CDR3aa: CASSTGGVSDTQYF; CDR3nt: TGTGCCAGCAGCACAGGCGGGGTCTCAGATACGCAGTATTTT
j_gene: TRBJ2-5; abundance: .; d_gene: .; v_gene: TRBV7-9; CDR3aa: CASSLPQETQYF; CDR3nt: TGTGCCAGCAGCCTCCCCCAAGAGACCCAGTACTTC
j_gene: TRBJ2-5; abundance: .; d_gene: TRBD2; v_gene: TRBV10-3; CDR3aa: CAISDGSGEPQETQYF; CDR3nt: TGTGCCATCAGTGATGGTAGCGGGGAGCCGCAAGAGACCCAGTACTTC
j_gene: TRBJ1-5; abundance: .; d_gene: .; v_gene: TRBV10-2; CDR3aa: CASSETGNSNQPQHF; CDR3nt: TGCGCCAGCAGTGAGACTGGGAATAGCAATCAGCCCCAGCATTTT
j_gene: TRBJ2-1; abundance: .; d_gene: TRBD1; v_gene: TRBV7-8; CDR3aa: CASSLEGTGSYNEQFF; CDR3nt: TGTGCCAGCAGCTTAGAAGGGACAGGCTCATACAATGAGCAGTTCTTC
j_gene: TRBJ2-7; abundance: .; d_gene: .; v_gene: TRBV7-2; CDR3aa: CASSLSSYEQYF; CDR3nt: TGTGCCAGCAGCTTATCTTCCTACGAGCAGTACTTC
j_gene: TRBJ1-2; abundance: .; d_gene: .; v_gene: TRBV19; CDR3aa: CASSYEPQGSYGYTF; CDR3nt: TGTGCCAGTAGTTACGAGCCACAGGGCTCCTATGGCTACACCTTC
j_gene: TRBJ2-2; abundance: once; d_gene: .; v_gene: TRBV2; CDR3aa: CASSEDAFRNTGELFF; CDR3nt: TGTGCCAGCAGTGAGGACGCATTCCGGAACACCGGGGAGCTGTTTTTT
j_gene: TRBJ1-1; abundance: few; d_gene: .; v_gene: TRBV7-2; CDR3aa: CASSAPRTLVTEAFF; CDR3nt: TGTGCCAGCAGCGCCCCAAGGACACTAGTCACTGAAGCTTTCTTT
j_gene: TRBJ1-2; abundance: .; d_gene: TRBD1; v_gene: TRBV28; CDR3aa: CASSFSWGQGDGYTF; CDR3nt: TGTGCCAGCAGTTTTTCCTGGGGACAGGGAGATGGCTACACCTTC
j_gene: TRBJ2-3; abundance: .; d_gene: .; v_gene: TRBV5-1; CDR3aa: CASSFTGVRTDTQYF; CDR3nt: TGCGCCAGCAGCTTTACGGGGGTTCGCACAGATACGCAGTATTTT
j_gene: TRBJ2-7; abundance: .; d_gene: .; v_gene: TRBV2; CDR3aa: CASSDRAGYEQYF; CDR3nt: TGTGCCAGCAGTGACAGGGCAGGTTACGAGCAGTACTTC
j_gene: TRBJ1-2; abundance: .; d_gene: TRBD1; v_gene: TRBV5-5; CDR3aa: CASLGQAYGYTF; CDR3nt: TGTGCCAGCCTCGGACAGGCTTATGGCTACACCTTC
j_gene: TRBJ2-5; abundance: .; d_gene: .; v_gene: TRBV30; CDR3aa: CAWSKSDRRQAQYF; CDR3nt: TGTGCCTGGAGTAAGAGTGACAGGAGACAGGCCCAGTACTTC
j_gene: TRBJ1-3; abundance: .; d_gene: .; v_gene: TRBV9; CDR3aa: CASSVDHRLTGNTIYF; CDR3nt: TGTGCCAGCAGCGTAGACCACAGGCTTACTGGAAACACCATATATTTT
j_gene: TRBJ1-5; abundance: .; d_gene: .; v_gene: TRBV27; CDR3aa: CASSRVQGLNNQPQHF; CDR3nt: TGTGCCAGCAGCCGTGTACAGGGCCTTAACAATCAGCCCCAGCATTTT
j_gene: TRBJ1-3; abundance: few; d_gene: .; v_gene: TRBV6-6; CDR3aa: CASSYFLASGNTIYF; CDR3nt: TGTGCCAGCAGTTACTTCTTGGCTTCTGGAAACACCATATATTTT
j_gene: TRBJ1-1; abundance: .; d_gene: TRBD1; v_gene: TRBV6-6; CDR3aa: CASSYVGAGGTEAFF; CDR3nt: TGTGCCAGCAGTTACGTGGGGGCAGGGGGCACTGAAGCTTTCTTT
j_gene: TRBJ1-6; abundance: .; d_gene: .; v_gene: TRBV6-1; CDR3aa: CASRGGNSPLHF; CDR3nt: TGTGCCAGCCGCGGAGGTAATTCACCCCTCCACTTT
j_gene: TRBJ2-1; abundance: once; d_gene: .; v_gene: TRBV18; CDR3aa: CASSPPSQRNYNEQFF; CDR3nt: TGTGCCAGCTCACCACCATCACAGCGAAACTACAATGAGCAGTTCTTC
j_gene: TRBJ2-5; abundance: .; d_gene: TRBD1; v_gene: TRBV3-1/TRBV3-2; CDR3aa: CASSQTLQGVLYETQYF; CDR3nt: TGTGCCAGCAGCCAAACCCTACAGGGGGTTTTGTACGAGACCCAGTACTTC
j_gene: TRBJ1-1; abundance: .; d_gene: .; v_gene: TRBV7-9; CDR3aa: CASSLMRERAFF; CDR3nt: TGTGCCAGCAGCTTAATGAGAGAGCGAGCTTTCTTT
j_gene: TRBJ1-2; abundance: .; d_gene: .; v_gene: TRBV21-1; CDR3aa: CASSKKGDGYTF; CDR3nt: TGTGCCAGCAGCAAAAAGGGGGATGGCTACACCTTC
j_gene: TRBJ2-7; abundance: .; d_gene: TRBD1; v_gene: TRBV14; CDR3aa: CASSLRQGAEEQYF; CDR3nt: TGTGCCAGCAGTCTTCGACAGGGGGCTGAGGAGCAGTACTTC
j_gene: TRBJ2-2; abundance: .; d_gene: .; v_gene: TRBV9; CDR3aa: CASSARTGRTGELFF; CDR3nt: TGTGCCAGCAGCGCACGGACGGGGCGTACCGGGGAGCTGTTTTTT
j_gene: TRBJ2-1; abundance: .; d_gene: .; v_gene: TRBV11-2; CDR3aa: CASSLIRIAEGSYNEQFF; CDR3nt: TGTGCCAGCAGCTTAATTCGGATAGCGGAAGGCTCCTACAATGAGCAGTTCTTC
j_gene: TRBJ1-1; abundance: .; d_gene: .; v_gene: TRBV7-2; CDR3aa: CASSLRRPGTEAFF; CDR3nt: TGTGCCAGCAGCTTACGGCGCCCGGGGACTGAAGCTTTCTTT
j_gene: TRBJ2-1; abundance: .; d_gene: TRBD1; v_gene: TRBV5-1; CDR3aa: CASIRDSRYNEQFF; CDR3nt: TGCGCCAGCATACGGGACAGCCGGTACAATGAGCAGTTCTTC
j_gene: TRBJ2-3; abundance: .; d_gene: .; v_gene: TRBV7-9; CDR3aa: CASAAASTDTQYF; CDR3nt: TGTGCCAGCGCGGCAGCGAGCACAGATACGCAGTATTTT
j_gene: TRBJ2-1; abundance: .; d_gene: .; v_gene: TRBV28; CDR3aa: CASSWDTEQFF; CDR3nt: TGTGCCAGCAGTTGGGATACTGAGCAGTTCTTC
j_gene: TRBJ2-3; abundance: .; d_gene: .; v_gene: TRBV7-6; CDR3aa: CASSPFLGPTDTQYF; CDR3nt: TGTGCCAGCAGCCCCTTCCTGGGGCCCACAGATACGCAGTATTTT
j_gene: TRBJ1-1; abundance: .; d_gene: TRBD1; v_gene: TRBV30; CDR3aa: CAWSFHRGGEAFF; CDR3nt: TGTGCCTGGAGTTTTCACAGGGGTGGTGAAGCTTTCTTT
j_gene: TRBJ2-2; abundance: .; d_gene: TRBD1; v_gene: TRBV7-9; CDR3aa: CASSFPDRGPRGTGELFF; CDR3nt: TGTGCCAGCAGCTTCCCGGACAGGGGGCCCCGTGGCACCGGGGAGCTGTTTTTT
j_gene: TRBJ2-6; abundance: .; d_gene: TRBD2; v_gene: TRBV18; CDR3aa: CASSRLDGGSSGANVLTF; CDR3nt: TGTGCCAGCTCACGTCTGGACGGGGGGTCCTCTGGGGCCAACGTCCTGACTTTC
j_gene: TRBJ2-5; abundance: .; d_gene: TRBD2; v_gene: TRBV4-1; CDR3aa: CASSQDPLSGVQETQYF; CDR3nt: TGCGCCAGCAGCCAAGACCCTCTGAGCGGGGTCCAAGAGACCCAGTACTTC
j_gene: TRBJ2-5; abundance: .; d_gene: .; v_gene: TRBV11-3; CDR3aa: CASSLGQNQETQYF; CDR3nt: TGTGCCAGCAGCTTAGGACAGAACCAAGAGACCCAGTACTTC
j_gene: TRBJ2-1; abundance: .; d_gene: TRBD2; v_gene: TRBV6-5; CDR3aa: CASSLLAGGYNEQFF; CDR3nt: TGTGCCAGCAGTTTGCTAGCGGGGGGCTACAATGAGCAGTTCTTC
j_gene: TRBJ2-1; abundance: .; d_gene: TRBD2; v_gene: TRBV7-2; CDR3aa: CASSPNSGGATNEQFF; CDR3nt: TGTGCCAGCAGCCCCAATAGCGGGGGGGCCACCAATGAGCAGTTCTTC
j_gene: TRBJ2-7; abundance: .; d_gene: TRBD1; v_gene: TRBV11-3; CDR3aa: CASSPGTGAYEQYF; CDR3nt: TGTGCCAGCAGCCCGGGGACAGGGGCCTACGAGCAGTACTTC
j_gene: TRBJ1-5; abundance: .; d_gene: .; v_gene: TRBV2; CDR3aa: CASSEAGNSWQPQHF; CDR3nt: TGTGCCAGCAGTGAAGCGGGCAACAGCTGGCAGCCCCAGCATTTT
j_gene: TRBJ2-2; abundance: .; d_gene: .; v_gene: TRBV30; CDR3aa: CAFGVGRYTGELFF; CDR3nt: TGTGCCTTCGGGGTAGGCAGGTACACCGGGGAGCTGTTTTTT
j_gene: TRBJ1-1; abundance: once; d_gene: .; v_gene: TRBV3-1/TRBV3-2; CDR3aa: CASSQEPEGTEAFF; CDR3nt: TGTGCCAGCAGCCAAGAGCCTGAGGGCACTGAAGCTTTCTTT
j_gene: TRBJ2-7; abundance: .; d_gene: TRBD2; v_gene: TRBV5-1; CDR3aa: CASSTSGGALGFSYEQYF; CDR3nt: TGCGCCAGCAGCACTAGCGGGGGGGCTTTAGGGTTCTCCTACGAGCAGTACTTC
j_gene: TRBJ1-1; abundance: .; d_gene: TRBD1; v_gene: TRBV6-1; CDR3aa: CASSEPTGVTEAFF; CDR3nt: TGTGCCAGCAGTGAACCTACAGGGGTGACTGAAGCTTTCTTT
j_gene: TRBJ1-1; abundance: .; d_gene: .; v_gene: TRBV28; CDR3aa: CASSFPGPEAFF; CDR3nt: TGTGCCAGCAGTTTTCCGGGTCCTGAAGCTTTCTTT
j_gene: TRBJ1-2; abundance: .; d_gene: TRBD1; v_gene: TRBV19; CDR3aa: CASRPTGGVNGYTF; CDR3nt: TGTGCCAGTAGGCCGACAGGGGGAGTAAATGGCTACACCTTC
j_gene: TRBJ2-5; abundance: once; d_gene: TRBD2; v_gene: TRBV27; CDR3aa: CASRGILAGPQETQYF; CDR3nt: TGTGCCAGCAGGGGGATACTAGCGGGGCCACAAGAGACCCAGTACTTC
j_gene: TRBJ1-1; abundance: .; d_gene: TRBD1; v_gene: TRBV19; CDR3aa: CASSIIKNRGQTEAFF; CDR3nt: TGTGCCAGTAGTATAATTAAAAACAGGGGGCAAACTGAAGCTTTCTTT
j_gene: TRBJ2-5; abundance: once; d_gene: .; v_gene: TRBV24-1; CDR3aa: CAAGPSETQYF; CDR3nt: TGTGCCGCCGGCCCCTCGGAGACCCAGTACTTC